These T cell receptor beta chains were read from a single sample in a study of blood T cell repertoires in COVID-19. The method was immunoSEQ multiplex PCR; TCRdb's version includes in-frame clones alone and lacks a portion of them. The repertoire holds 250,000 to 300,000 clones, 75% to 90% seen once, with under 2% in the top ten. The material sequenced was peripheral blood. The receptors stem from a man between 25 and 39 years old with active or convalescent COVID-19. The CDR3 runs from the conserved cysteine through the conserved F or W. The D gene is left open where the match is weak. Clone size appears in some rows only: once, few, many, or a class for an expanded clone.

TRBD2	16	-	TRBV5-6	TRBJ2-3	TGTGCCAGCAGCTTGATAGCGGGGGAGCTGATAGATACGCAGTATTTT	CASSLIAGELIDTQYF
-	13	-	TRBV19	TRBJ1-2	TGTGCCAGTAGCCTAGCCGACAGGCTCGGCTACACCTTC	CASSLADRLGYTF
-	13	-	TRBV7-2	TRBJ2-7	TGTGCCAGCAGCCCGGACTATAATGGCGAGCAGTACTTC	CASSPDYNGEQYF
-	13	once	TRBV30	TRBJ1-2	TGTGCCTCCAACCGGGGGGGCAGCTATGGCTACACCTTC	CASNRGGSYGYTF
-	16	-	TRBV15	TRBJ2-3	TGTGCCACCAGGTCCGAACCTGGGAGGAGCACAGATACGCAGTATTTT	CATRSEPGRSTDTQYF
-	12	-	TRBV11-2	TRBJ2-5	TGTGCCAGCAGCCGAGTTCCAGAGACCCAGTACTTC	CASSRVPETQYF
-	14	few	TRBV6-6	TRBJ1-2	TGTGCCAGCAGTTCGCAGGGTTTGGGCTATGGCTACACCTTC	CASSSQGLGYGYTF
-	15	-	TRBV11-2	TRBJ1-5	TGTGCCAGCAGCCAAAACGGGGGGGATAATCAGCCCCAGCATTTT	CASSQNGGDNQPQHF
-	13	-	TRBV5-4	TRBJ2-7	TGTGCCAGCAGCCGTCAGTCCTCCTACGAGCAGTACTTC	CASSRQSSYEQYF
TRBD1	14	-	TRBV6-5	TRBJ1-6	TGTGCCAGCAGGTGGACAGGCTATAATTCACCCCTCCACTTT	CASRWTGYNSPLHF
TRBD2	15	-	TRBV2	TRBJ2-2	TGTGCCAGCAGTGGACTAGCGCAGAACACCGGGGAGCTGTTTTTT	CASSGLAQNTGELFF
-	12	-	TRBV6-6	TRBJ2-1	TGTGCCAGCAGTTCCCTCTACAATGAGCAGTTCTTC	CASSSLYNEQFF
TRBD1	13	once	TRBV30	TRBJ2-7	TGTGCCTGGGTCAGGGACAGTACCTACGAGCAGTACTTC	CAWVRDSTYEQYF
-	13	-	TRBV7-9	TRBJ1-5	TGTGCCAGCAGCTTAGGGCAAAATCAGCCCCAGCATTTT	CASSLGQNQPQHF
-	12	few	TRBV10-2	TRBJ1-2	TGCGCCAGCCAGGGGACCTCCTATGGCTACACCTTC	CASQGTSYGYTF
-	15	-	TRBV4-1	TRBJ1-1	TGCGCCAGCAGCCAAGAGCCAGGGCTGAACACTGAAGCTTTCTTT	CASSQEPGLNTEAFF